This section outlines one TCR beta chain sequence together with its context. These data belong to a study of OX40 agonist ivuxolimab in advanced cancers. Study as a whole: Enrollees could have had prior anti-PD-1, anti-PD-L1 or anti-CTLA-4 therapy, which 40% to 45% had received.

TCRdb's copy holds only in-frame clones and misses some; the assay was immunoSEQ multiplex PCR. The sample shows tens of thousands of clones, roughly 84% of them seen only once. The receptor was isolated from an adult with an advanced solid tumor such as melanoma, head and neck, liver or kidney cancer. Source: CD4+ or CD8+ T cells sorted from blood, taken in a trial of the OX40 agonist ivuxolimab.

CDR3 nucleotide sequence: TGTGCCAGCAGTGAATTTCGACAGGGGATTGAAAAACTGTTTTTT. Protein: CASSEFRQGIEKLFF. V and J are TRBV25-1 and TRBJ1-4, with 8 positions matching TRBD1. This CDR3 has 15 amino acids. V lost 1 base to trimming and J lost 7 bases; unmatched junction nucleotides: 5. Per the germline V gene, CDR1 is MGHDK and CDR2 is SYGVNS.